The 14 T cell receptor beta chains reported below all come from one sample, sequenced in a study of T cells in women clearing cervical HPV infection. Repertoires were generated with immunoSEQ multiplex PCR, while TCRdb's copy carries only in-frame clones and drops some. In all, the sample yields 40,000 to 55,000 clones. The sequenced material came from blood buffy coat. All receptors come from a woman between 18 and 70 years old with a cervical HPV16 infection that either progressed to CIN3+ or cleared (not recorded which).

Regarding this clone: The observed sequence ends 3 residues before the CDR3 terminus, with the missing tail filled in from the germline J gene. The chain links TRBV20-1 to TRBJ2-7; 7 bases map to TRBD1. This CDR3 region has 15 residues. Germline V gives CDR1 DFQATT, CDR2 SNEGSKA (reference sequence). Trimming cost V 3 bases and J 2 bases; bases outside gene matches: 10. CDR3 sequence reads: CSASWVQGLAYEQYF. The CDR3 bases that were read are TGCAGTGCTAGCTGGGTACAGGGGCTAGCCTACGAG.

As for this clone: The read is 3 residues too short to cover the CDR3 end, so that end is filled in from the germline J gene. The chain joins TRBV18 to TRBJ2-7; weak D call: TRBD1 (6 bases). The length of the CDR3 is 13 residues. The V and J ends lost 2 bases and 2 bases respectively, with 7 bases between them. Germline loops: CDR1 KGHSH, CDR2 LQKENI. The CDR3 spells CASSPAGAYEQYF. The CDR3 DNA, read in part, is TGTGCCAGCTCACCAGCAGGGGCCTACGAG.

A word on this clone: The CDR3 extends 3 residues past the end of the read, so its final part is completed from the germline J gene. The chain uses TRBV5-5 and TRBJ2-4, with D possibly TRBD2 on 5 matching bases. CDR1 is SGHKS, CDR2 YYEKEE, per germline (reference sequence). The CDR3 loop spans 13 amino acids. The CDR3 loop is CASSLGRLNFQYF. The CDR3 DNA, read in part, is TGTGCCAGCAGCTTGGGCCGACTAAATTTT.

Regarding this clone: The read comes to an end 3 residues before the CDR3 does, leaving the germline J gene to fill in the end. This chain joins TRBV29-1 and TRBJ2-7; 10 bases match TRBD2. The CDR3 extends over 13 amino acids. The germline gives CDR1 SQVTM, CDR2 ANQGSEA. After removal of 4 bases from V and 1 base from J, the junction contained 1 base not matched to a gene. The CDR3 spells CSVASGGSYEQYF. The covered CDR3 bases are TGCAGCGTTGCTAGCGGGGGTTCCTACGAG.

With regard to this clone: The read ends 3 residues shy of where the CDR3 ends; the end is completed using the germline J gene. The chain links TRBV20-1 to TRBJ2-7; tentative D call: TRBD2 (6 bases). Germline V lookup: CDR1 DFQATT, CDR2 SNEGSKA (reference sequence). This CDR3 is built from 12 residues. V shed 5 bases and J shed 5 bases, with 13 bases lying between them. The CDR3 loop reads CSAACAGNEQYF. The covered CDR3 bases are TGCAGTGCTGCCTGCGCGGGGAACGAG.

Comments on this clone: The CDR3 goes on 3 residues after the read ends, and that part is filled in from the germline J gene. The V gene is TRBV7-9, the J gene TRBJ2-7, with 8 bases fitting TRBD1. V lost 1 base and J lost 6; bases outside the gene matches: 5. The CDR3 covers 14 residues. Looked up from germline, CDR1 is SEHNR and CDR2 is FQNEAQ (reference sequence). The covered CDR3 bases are TGTGCCAGCAGCTTAGATGCAGGGGGCTCCGAG. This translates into CASSLDAGGSE. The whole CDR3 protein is CASSLDAGGSEQYF.

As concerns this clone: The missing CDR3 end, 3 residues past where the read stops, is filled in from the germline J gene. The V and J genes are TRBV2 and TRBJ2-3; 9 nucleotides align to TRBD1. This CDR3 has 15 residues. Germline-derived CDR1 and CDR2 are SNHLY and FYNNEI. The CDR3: CASRGTGSHQETQYF. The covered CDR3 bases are TGTGCCAGCAGGGGGACAGGGAGCCACCAAGAGACG.

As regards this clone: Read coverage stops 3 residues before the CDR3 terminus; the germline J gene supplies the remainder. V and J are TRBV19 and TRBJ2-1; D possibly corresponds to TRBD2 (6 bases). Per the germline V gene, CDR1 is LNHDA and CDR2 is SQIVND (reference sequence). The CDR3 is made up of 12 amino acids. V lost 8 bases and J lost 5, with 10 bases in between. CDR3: CASARGNNEQFF. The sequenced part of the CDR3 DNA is TGTGCCAGTGCGCGGGGAAACAATGAG.

CDR3 DNA (partial): TGTGCCAGCTCACGGGGGCTTGAATCACCC. Its translation: CASSRGLESP. The full-length CDR3 reads as CASSRGLESPLHF. The genes are TRBV18 and TRBJ1-6; maybe TRBD1 (6 bases). The read terminates 3 residues before the CDR3 end, so the remaining end is supplied by the germline J gene. This CDR3 has 13 residues. Trimming took off 4 bases at V and 10 bases at J, with 11 bases between the two ends. Per the germline V gene, CDR1 is KGHSH and CDR2 is LQKENI.

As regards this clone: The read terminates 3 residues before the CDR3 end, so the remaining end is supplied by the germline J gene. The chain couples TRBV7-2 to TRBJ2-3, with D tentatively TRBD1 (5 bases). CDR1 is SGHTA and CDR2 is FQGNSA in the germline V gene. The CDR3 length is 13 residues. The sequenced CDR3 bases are TGTGCCAGCAGCCTAATGCAGGGCCAGCCG. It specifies CASSLMQGQP. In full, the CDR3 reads CASSLMQGQPQYF.

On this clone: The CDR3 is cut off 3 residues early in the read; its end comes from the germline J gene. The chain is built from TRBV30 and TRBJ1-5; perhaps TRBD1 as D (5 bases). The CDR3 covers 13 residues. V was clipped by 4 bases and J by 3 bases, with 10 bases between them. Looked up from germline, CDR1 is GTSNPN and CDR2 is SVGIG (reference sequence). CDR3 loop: CAWNRGYNQPQHF. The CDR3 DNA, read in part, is TGTGCCTGGAATCGGGGGTACAATCAGCCC.

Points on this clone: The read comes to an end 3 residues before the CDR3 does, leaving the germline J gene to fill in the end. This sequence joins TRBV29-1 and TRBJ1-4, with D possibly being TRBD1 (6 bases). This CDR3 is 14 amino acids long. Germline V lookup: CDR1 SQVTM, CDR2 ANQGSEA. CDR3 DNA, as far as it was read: TGCAGCGCTGATGAGGGGGTGGCAAATTCACCA. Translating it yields CSADEGVANSP. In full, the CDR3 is CSADEGVANSPLFF. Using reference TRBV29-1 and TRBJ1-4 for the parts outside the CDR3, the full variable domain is SAVISQKPSRDICQRGTSLTIQCQVDSQVTMMFWYRQQPGQSLTLIATANQGSEATYESGFVIDKFPISRPNLTFSTLTVSNMSPEDSSIYLCSADEGVANSPLFFGSGTQLSVL.

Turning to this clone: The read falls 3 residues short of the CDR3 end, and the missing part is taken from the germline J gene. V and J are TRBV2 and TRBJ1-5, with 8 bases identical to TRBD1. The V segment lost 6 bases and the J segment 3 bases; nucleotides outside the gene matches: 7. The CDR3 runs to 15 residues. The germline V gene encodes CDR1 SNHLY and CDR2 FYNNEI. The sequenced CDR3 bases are TGTGCCAGCAGCGACCAGGGGGCAATCAATCAGCCC. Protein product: CASSDQGAINQP. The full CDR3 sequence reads CASSDQGAINQPQHF.

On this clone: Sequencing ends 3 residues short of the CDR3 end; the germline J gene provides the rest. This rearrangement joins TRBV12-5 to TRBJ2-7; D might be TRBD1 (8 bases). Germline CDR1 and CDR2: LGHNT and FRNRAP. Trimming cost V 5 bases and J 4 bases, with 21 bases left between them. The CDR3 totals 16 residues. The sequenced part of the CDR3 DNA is TGTGCTAGTGGTCTCACAAGGACAGGGAGGGGATACGAG. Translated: CASGLTRTGRGYE. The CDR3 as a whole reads CASGLTRTGRGYEQYF.